This record looks at one TCR beta chain sequence and its context. These data come from a study of blood T cells in healthy people across ages. Each donor gave roughly 9.1 milliliters of peripheral blood. PCR was performed a second time for roughly 6 to 12 cycles using a sample-barcoded 5' primer and a J-beta primer mix. No fewer than 3 million CDR3-containing paired-end reads came from each sample. TCRdb re-derived calls from the 5' RACE reads in MiXCR, one entry per CDR3 protein. This sample has hundreds of thousands of distinct CDR3 sequences, with about half found just once. Germline V gives CDR1 LGHNT, CDR2 FRNRAP. V dropped 0 bases and J dropped 6 bases, with 13 bases sitting between them. This CDR3 spans 15 amino acids.

This chain connects TRBV12-5 to TRBJ2-3; tentative D call: TRBD1 (6 bases). The sequence was collected from a man aged 60-69 years in good health. The specimen was blood. The CDR3 nucleotides read TGTGCTAGTGGTTTGGTACGGGACACTTTGGATACGCAGTATTTT. Protein product: CASGLVRDTLDTQYF.